This TCR beta chain was found in a study of T cell responses to AZD1222 COVID-19 vaccine. CDR3 length: 15 amino acids. Germline assignment: CDR1 MNHEY and CDR2 SVGEGT. V was clipped by 5 bases and J by 10 bases, with 18 bases between them. Clones were sequenced by immunoSEQ multiplex PCR, and TCRdb holds only the in-frame ones, with some missing. The table shows tens of thousands of clones, with roughly 91% occurring only once. The clonotype originates from an adult in good health. This specimen consisted of peripheral blood, obtained on day 0 of AZD1222 vaccination. The chain has TRBV6-2 or TRBV6-3 and TRBJ1-6; tentatively, D is TRBD1 (6 bases). The CDR3 loop is CASSRIQGLYSPLHF. CDR3 coding DNA: TGTGCCAGCAGTCGGATACAGGGTTTGTACTCACCCCTCCACTTT.